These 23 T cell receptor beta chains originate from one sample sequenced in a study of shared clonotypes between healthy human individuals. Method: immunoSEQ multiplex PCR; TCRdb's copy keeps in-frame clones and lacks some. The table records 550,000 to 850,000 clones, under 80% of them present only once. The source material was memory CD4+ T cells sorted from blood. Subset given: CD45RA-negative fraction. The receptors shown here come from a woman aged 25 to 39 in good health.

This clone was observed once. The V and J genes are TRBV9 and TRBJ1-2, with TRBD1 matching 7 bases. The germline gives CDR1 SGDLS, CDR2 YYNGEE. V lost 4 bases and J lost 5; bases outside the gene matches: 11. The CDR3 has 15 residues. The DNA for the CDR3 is TGTGCCAGCAGCCCCGATACAGGGGTGACTTATGGCTACACCTTC. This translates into CASSPDTGVTYGYTF. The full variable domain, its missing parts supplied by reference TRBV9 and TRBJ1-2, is DSGVTQTPKHLITATGQRVTLRCSPRSGDLSVYWYQQSLDQGLQFLIQYYNGEERAKGNILERFSAQQFPDLHSELNLSSLELGDSALYFCASSPDTGVTYGYTFGSGTRLTVV.

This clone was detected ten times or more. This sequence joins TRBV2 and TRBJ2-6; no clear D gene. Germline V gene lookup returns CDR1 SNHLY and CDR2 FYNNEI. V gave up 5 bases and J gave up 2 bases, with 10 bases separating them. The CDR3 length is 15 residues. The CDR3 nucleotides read TGTGCCAGCAGTCCATTCGGCGCTGGGGCCAACGTCCTGACTTTC. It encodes CASSPFGAGANVLTF.

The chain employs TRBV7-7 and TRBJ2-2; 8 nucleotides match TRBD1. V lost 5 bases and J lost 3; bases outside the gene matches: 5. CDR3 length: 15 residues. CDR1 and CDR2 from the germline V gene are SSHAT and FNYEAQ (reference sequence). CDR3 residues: CASSPGTGHTGELFF. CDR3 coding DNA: TGTGCCAGCAGCCCTGGGACAGGCCACACCGGGGAGCTGTTTTTT.

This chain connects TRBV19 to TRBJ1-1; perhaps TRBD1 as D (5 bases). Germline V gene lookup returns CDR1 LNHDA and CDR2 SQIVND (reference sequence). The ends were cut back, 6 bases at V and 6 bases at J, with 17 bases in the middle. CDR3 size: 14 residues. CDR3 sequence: CASRTRGLDAEAFF. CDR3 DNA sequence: TGTGCCAGTAGGACGAGGGGATTGGATGCTGAAGCTTTCTTT.

CDR3 region: CASSLWQGGSNQPQHF. The CDR3 DNA reads TGTGCCAGCAGTTTATGGCAGGGGGGTAGCAATCAGCCCCAGCATTTT. This chain links TRBV28 with TRBJ1-5, with 7 bases matching TRBD1. Germline CDR1 MDHEN, CDR2 SYDVKM. The length of the CDR3 is 16 residues. V lost 0 bases, J lost 0 bases, and 2 bases stayed unmatched. Filled out from reference TRBV28 and TRBJ1-5, the complete variable domain reads DVKVTQSSRYLVKRTGEKVFLECVQDMDHENMFWYRQDPGLGLRLIYFSYDVKMKEKGDIPEGYSVSREKKERFSLILESASTNQTSMYLCASSLWQGGSNQPQHFGDGTRLSIL.

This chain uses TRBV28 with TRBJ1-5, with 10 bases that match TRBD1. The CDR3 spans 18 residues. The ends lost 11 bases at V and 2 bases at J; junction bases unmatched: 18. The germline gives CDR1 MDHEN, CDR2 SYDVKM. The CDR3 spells CACGGFGQGVGGNQPQHF. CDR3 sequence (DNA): TGTGCCTGTGGAGGTTTCGGACAGGGGGTCGGTGGCAATCAGCCCCAGCATTTT.

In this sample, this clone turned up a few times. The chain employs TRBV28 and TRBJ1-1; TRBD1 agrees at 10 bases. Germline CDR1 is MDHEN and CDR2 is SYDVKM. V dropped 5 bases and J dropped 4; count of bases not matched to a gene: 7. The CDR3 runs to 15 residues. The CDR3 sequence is CASSLDRGWVTEAFF. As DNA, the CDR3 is TGTGCCAGCAGTCTGGACAGGGGGTGGGTCACTGAAGCTTTCTTT.

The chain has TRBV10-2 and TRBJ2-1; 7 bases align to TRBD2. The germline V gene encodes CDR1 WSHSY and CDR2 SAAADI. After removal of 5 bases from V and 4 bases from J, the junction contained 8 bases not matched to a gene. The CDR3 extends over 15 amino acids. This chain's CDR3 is CASSKILALYNEQFF. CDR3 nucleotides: TGCGCCAGCAGTAAGATACTAGCGTTGTACAATGAGCAGTTCTTC.

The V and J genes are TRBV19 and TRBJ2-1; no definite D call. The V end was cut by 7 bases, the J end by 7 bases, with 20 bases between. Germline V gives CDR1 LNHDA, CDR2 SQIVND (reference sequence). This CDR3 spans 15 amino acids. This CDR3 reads CASTTDLAEGNEQFF. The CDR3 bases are TGTGCCAGTACTACCGACCTTGCCGAAGGGAATGAGCAGTTCTTC.

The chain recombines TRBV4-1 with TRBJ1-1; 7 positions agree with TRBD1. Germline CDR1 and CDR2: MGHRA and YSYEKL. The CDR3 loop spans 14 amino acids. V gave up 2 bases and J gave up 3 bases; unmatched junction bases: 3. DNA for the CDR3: TGCGCCAGCAGCCAATGGGACAGCTACACTGAAGCTTTCTTT. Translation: CASSQWDSYTEAFF.

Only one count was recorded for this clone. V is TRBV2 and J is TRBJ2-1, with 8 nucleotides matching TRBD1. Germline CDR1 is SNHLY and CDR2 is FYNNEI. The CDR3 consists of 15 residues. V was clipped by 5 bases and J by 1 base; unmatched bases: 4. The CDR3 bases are TGTGCCAGCAGTCAAGACAGGGGTTCCTACAATGAGCAGTTCTTC. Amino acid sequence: CASSQDRGSYNEQFF.

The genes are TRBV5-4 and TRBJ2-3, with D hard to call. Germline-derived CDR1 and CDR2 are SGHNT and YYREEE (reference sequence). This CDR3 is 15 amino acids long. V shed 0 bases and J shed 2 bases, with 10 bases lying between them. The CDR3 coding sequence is TGTGCCAGCAGCTTGGGGGTGATGAACACAGATACGCAGTATTTT. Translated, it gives CASSLGVMNTDTQYF.

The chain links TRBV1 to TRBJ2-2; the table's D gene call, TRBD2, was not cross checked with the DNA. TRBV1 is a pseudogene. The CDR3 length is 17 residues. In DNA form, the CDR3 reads TGCACCAGCAGCCAAGCCCTGTCCCGGGAGGAATTCGGGGAGCTGTTTTTT. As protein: CTSSQALSREEFGELFF.

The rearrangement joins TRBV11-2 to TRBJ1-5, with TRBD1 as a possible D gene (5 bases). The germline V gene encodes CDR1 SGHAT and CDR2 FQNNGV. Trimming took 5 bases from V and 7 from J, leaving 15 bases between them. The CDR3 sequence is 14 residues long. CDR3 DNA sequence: TGTGCCAGCAGCCCCTCGGGGGGGATCCAGCCCCAGCATTTT. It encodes CASSPSGGIQPQHF.

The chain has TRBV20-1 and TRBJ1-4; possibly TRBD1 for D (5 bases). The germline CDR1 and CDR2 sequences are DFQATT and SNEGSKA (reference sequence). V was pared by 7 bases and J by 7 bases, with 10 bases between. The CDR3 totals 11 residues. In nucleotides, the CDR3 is TGCAGTGTCGAGAGGGGTGAAAAACTGTTTTTT. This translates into CSVERGEKLFF.

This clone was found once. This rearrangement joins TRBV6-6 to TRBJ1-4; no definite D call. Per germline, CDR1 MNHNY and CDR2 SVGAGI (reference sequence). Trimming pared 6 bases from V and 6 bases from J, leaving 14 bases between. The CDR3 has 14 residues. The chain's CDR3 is CASSRLGVYEKLFF. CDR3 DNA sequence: TGTGCCAGCAGCCGACTTGGGGTATATGAAAAACTGTTTTTT.

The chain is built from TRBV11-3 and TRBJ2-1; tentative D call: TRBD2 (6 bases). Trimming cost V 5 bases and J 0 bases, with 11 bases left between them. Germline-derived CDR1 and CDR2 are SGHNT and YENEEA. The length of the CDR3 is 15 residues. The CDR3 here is CASSPTRGSYNEQFF. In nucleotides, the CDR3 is TGTGCCAGCAGCCCGACTAGGGGCTCCTACAATGAGCAGTTCTTC.

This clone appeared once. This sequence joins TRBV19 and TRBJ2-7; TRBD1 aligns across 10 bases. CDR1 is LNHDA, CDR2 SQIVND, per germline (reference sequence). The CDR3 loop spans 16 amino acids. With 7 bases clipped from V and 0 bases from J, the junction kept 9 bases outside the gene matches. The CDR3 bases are TGTGCCAGTACTCCCCGGCGGGACAGGGGCTCCTACGAGCAGTACTTC. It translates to CASTPRRDRGSYEQYF.

CDR3 sequence (DNA): TGTGCCAGCAGCTTATCCGGGACCCTAAATCAGCCCCAGCATTTT. The encoded protein is CASSLSGTLNQPQHF. This rearrangement joins TRBV7-9 to TRBJ1-5; D may be TRBD1 (5 bases). Deletions cut 2 bases from V and 4 bases from J, with 12 bases between. Germline CDR1 SEHNR, CDR2 FQNEAQ (reference sequence). CDR3 length: 15 residues.

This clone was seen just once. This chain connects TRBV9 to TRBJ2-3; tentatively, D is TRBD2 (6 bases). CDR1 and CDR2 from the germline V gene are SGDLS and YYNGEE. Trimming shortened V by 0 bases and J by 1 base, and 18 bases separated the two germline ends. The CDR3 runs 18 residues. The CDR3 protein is CASSVGLGGSGGTDTQYF. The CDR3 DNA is TGTGCCAGCAGCGTAGGTCTTGGGGGGAGCGGCGGCACAGATACGCAGTATTTT.

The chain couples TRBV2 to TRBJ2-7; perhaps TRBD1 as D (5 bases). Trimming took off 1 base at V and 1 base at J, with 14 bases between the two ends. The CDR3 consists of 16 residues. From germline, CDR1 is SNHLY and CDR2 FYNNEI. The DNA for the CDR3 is TGTGCCAGCAGTGAAGGATCAGGGCGTGGTTCCTACGAGCAGTACTTC. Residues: CASSEGSGRGSYEQYF.

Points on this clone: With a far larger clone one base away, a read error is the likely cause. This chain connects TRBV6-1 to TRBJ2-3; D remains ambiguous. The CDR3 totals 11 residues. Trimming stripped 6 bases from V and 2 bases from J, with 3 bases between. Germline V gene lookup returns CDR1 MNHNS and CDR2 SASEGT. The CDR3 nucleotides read TGTGCCAGCAGATACACAGATACGCAGTATTTT. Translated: CASRYTDTQYF.

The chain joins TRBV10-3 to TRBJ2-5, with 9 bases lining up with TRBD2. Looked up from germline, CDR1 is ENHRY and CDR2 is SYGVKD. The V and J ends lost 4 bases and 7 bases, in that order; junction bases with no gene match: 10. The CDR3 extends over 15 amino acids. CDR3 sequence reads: CAISAGLAKSVTQYF. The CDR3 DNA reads TGTGCCATCAGTGCGGGACTAGCAAAATCGGTGACCCAGTACTTC.